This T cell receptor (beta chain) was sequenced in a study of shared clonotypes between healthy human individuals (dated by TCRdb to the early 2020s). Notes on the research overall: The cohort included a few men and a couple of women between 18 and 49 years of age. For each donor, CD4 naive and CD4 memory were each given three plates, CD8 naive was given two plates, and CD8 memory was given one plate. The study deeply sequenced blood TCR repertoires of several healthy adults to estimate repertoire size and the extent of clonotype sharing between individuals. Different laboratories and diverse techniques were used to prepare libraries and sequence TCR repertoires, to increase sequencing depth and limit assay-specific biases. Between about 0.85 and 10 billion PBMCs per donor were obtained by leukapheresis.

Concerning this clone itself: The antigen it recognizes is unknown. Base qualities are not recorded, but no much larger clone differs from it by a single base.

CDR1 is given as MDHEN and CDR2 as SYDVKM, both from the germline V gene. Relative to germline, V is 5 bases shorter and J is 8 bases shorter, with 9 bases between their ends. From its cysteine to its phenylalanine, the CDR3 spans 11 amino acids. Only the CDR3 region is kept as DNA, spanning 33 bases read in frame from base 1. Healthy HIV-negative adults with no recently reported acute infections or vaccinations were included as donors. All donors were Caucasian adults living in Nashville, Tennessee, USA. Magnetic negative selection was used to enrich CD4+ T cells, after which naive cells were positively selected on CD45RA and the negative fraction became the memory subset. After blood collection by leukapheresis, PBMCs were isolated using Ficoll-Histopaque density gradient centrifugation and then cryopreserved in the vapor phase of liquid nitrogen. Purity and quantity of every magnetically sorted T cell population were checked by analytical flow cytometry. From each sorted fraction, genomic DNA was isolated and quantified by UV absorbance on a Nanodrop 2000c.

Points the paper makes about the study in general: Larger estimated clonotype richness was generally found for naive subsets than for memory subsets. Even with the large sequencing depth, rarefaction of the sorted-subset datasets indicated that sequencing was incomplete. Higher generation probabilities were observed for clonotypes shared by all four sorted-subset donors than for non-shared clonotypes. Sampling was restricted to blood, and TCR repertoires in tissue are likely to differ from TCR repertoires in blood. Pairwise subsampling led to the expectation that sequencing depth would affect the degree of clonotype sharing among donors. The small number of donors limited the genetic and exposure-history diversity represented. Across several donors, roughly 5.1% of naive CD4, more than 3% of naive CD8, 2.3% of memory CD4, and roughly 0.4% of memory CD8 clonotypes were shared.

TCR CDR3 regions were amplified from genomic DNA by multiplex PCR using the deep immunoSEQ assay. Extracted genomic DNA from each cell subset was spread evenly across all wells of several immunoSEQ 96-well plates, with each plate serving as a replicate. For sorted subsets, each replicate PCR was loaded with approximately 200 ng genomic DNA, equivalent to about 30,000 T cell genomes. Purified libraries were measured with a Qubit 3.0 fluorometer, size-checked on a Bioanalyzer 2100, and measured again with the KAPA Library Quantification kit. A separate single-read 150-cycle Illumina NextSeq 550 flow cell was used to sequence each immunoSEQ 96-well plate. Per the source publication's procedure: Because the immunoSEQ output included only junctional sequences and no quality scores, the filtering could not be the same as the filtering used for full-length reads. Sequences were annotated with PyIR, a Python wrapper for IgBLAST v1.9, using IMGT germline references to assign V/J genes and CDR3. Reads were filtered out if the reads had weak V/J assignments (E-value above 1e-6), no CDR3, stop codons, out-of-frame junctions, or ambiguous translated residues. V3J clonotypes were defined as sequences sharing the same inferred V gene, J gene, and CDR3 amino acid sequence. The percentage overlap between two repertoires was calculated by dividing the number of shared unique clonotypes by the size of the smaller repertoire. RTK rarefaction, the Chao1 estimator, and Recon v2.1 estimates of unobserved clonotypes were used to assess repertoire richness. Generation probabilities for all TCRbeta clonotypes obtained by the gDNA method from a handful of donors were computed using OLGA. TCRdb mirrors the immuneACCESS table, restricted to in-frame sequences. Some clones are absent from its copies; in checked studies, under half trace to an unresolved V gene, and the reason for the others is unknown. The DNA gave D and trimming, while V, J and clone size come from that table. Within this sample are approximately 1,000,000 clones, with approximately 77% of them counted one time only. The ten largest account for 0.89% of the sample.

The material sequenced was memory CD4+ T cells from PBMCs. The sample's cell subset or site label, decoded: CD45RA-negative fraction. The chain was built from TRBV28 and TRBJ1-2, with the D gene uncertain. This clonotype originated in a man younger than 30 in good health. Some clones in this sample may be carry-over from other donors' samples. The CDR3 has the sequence CASSQSRGYTF. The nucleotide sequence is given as TGTGCCAGCAGTCAGTCACGGGGCTACACCTTC.